One and the same sample provided the 16 T cell receptor beta chains below, sequenced in a study of blood T cell repertoires in COVID-19. Measured with immunoSEQ multiplex PCR; TCRdb has only the in-frame clones, and not every one. The sample has under 300,000 clones, 80% to 90% seen once. Sequenced: peripheral blood. The source is a woman in her forties or fifties who had recovered from COVID-19.

J is TRBJ1-2 and V is TRBV2; no clear D gene. This CDR3 has 13 residues. V was pared by 4 bases and J by 5 bases, with 11 bases between. Germline CDR1 SNHLY, CDR2 FYNNEI. The CDR3 DNA reads TGTGCCAGCAGTGGTCAGGCTGAATATGGCTACACCTTC. Residues: CASSGQAEYGYTF.

The genes are TRBV27 and TRBJ2-7; TRBD2 agrees at 9 bases. The trim removed 4 bases at V and 3 bases at J, leaving 1 base unmatched. This CDR3 has 13 residues. Germline lookup yields CDR1 MNHEY and CDR2 SMNVEV (reference sequence). This chain's CDR3 is CASSSTSGYEQYF. The CDR3 region has the DNA TGTGCCAGCAGTTCGACTAGCGGCTACGAGCAGTACTTC.

J is TRBJ2-6 and V is TRBV5-1; TRBD1 matches 9 bases. Per germline, CDR1 SGHRS and CDR2 YFSETQ. The CDR3 totals 19 residues. V shed 0 bases, J shed 0 bases, and the junction held 7 bases outside the gene matches. In DNA, the CDR3 is TGCGCCAGCAGCTTGGGTTCCGGGACAGGGTTCTCTGGGGCCAACGTCCTGACTTTC. It encodes CASSLGSGTGFSGANVLTF.

The rearrangement uses TRBV3-1 (or the pseudogene TRBV3-2) and TRBJ1-2, with D uncertain. The germline CDR1 and CDR2 sequences are LGHDT and YNNKEL (reference sequence). Deletions cut 4 bases from V and 2 bases from J, with 14 bases between. This CDR3 has 15 amino acids. The CDR3 protein is CASSPPGKRNYGYTF. In DNA, the CDR3 is TGTGCCAGCAGCCCTCCGGGGAAGCGGAACTATGGCTACACCTTC.

This clone was observed a single time. The chain recombines TRBV19 with TRBJ2-1; no firm D call. Looked up from germline, CDR1 is LNHDA and CDR2 is SQIVND (reference sequence). The CDR3 length is 13 residues. V was pared by 5 bases and J by 6 bases, with 11 bases between. The CDR3 DNA reads as TGTGCCAGTAGTCGTTCACAGAGCAATGAGCAGTTCTTC. Its protein product is CASSRSQSNEQFF. Based on the CDR3 plus reference TRBV19 and TRBJ2-1, the full variable domain is DGGITQSPKYLFRKEGQNVTLSCEQNLNHDAMYWYRQDPGQGLRLIYYSQIVNDFQKGDIAEGYSVSREKKESFPLTVTSAQKNPTAFYLCASSRSQSNEQFFGPGTRLTVL.

J is TRBJ2-2 and V is TRBV25-1; 8 bases line up with TRBD1. The CDR3 has 13 residues. Germline V CDR1 and CDR2: MGHDK, SYGVNS. The V gene end was trimmed by 6 bases and the J gene end by 4 bases; junction bases not matched to a gene: 1. This CDR3 reads CASSGQGTGELFF. The DNA for the CDR3 is TGTGCCAGCAGCGGACAGGGCACCGGGGAGCTGTTTTTT.

This sequence joins TRBV13 and TRBJ2-1, with 14 nucleotides matching TRBD2. Germline loops: CDR1 PRHDT, CDR2 FYEKMQ (reference sequence). The J segment lost 8 bases and the V segment lost 5 bases, leaving 8 bases of the junction unmatched. The CDR3 is 16 amino acids. In nucleotides, the CDR3 is TGTGCCAGCAGCCGAAGACTAGCGGGAGGGACACATGAGCAGTTCTTC. Translating it yields CASSRRLAGGTHEQFF.

The V call is TRBV9, the J call TRBJ2-1; the match to TRBD2 covers 11 bases. Per the germline V gene, CDR1 is SGDLS and CDR2 is YYNGEE. Trimming cost V 1 base and J 9 bases; bases outside gene matches: 6. This CDR3 contains 15 residues. For the CDR3, the DNA is TGTGCCAGCAGCGTACCACTAGCGGGAGCTGGTGAGCAGTTCTTC. It specifies CASSVPLAGAGEQFF.

The chain uses TRBV6-4 and TRBJ2-1; TRBD1 matches at 9 bases. Trimming at V came to 3 bases and at J to 15 bases, leaving 3 bases not matched to a gene. This CDR3 contains 11 residues. CDR1 is MRHNA and CDR2 is SNTAGT in the germline V gene. DNA for the CDR3: TGTGCCAGCAGTGATCGGACAGGGGTGTTCTTC. Protein: CASSDRTGVFF.

The chain uses TRBV6-5 and TRBJ1-4; 7 nucleotides match TRBD1. The CDR3 is 15 residues long. CDR1 is MNHEY and CDR2 is SVGAGI in the germline V gene. J was trimmed by 5 bases and V by 4 bases; bases with no gene match: 7. The CDR3 loop reads CASSSGQALNEKLFF. The CDR3 DNA is TGTGCCAGCAGTTCTGGACAGGCCCTCAATGAAAAACTGTTTTTT.

The chain combines TRBV4-3 with TRBJ2-7; maybe TRBD2 (6 bases). The CDR3 is 15 residues long. V lost 3 bases, J lost 3 bases, and 15 bases lay in between. CDR1 LGHNA and CDR2 YSLEER come from the germline V gene. This CDR3 reads CASSHAPGGSYEQYF. The CDR3 DNA follows: TGCGCCAGCAGCCACGCGCCCGGGGGAAGCTACGAGCAGTACTTC.

The rearrangement links TRBV5-1 to TRBJ2-6; 7 bases map to TRBD1. Germline loops: CDR1 SGHRS, CDR2 YFSETQ. The CDR3 totals 15 residues. J lost 12 bases, V lost 4 bases, and 13 bases had no gene match. The CDR3 is CASSLAPGQPPVLTF. The DNA for the CDR3 is TGCGCCAGCAGCCTGGCCCCGGGACAGCCTCCCGTCCTGACTTTC.

The CDR3 sequence: CASAIVSPYNEQFF. The CDR3 DNA is TGTGCCAGTGCCATAGTTTCGCCGTACAATGAGCAGTTCTTC. The chain carries TRBV27 and TRBJ2-1; D is unresolved. CDR1 MNHEY and CDR2 SMNVEV come from the germline V gene (reference sequence). The CDR3 sequence is 14 residues long. V was shortened by 9 bases and J by 4 bases, with 16 bases between the two germline ends.

This chain links TRBV30 with TRBJ1-5, with D tentatively TRBD1 (6 bases). The CDR3 is 13 residues long. Germline-derived CDR1 and CDR2 are GTSNPN and SVGIG (reference sequence). Trimming took off 3 bases at V and 7 bases at J, with 13 bases between the two ends. CDR3 amino acids: CAWSLQGSQPQHF. For the CDR3, the DNA is TGTGCCTGGAGCTTACAGGGATCACAGCCCCAGCATTTT.

This clone has only one observation. V and J are TRBV14 and TRBJ2-5, with 10 nucleotides matching TRBD2. CDR1 is SGHDN and CDR2 is FVKESK in the germline V gene. CDR3 size: 15 residues. V shed 4 bases, J shed 7 bases, and the junction held 9 bases outside the gene matches. DNA of the CDR3: TGTGCCAGCAGCCTGCATAGCGGGGGGTCAGGGACCCAGTACTTC. Translated, it gives CASSLHSGGSGTQYF.

The chain employs TRBV12-3 or TRBV12-4 and TRBJ2-7; possible D gene TRBD2, 5 bases. This CDR3 is built from 12 residues. V was shortened by 6 bases and J by 4 bases, with 10 bases between the two germline ends. The CDR3 spells CASRTSGYEQYF. As DNA, the CDR3 is TGTGCCAGCAGGACTTCGGGGTACGAGCAGTACTTC.